Listed here are 17 T cell receptor beta chains from one sample, sequenced in a study of T cells after posttransplantation cyclophosphamide. Sequencing used immunoSEQ multiplex PCR; TCRdb keeps in-frame clones, though not all of them. The sample presents tens of thousands of clones, none singletons. Sequenced: PBMCs. The source of these receptors is a man aged 45 to 65 in good health, CMV-negative, and a related stem cell transplant donor.

This clone was counted at least ten times. The chain is built from TRBV7-9 and TRBJ1-2, with D unclear. Between the trimmed V and J ends, which lost 1 base and 4 bases, there was a span of 7 bases. Germline values: CDR1 SEHNR, CDR2 FQNEAQ (reference sequence). This CDR3 comprises 13 residues. The CDR3 loop is CASSLGDPYGYTF. DNA for the CDR3: TGTGCCAGCAGCTTAGGAGATCCCTATGGCTACACCTTC.

The chain combines TRBV5-1 with TRBJ2-3; TRBD2 matches 11 bases. The CDR3 has 17 amino acids. V was pared by 0 bases and J by 2 bases, with 5 bases of the junction left unmatched. Germline values: CDR1 SGHRS, CDR2 YFSETQ. CDR3 in amino acids: CASSLDRLAGNTDTQYF. The CDR3 DNA reads as TGCGCCAGCAGCTTGGACCGACTAGCGGGAAACACAGATACGCAGTATTTT.

In its sample, this clone was seen many times. This rearrangement joins TRBV5-1 to TRBJ2-7, with 8 nucleotides matching TRBD1. The CDR3 sequence is 15 residues long. Losses at the gene ends were 7 bases for V and 2 bases for J; bases not matched to a gene: 11. Germline V CDR1 and CDR2: SGHRS, YFSETQ. CDR3 coding DNA: TGCGCCAGCGGGACAGGCGACTTCGCAGCCTACGAGCAGTACTTC. Translation: CASGTGDFAAYEQYF.

This clone was found a few times. V is TRBV10-3 and J is TRBJ1-6; possible D gene TRBD1, 6 bases. The V end lost 3 bases, the J end lost 7 bases, and 13 bases lay between the germline ends. Germline-derived CDR1 and CDR2 are ENHRY and SYGVKD. The CDR3 has 15 amino acids. This CDR3 reads CAISDGGLRNSPLHF. The DNA for the CDR3 is TGTGCCATCAGTGACGGGGGGCTGCGGAATTCACCCCTCCACTTT.

This clone occurred many times. This chain joins TRBV27 and TRBJ2-1, with a possible D match to TRBD2 (5 bases). There are 16 residues in the CDR3. V dropped 1 base and J dropped 4 bases, with 14 bases sitting between them. Germline values: CDR1 MNHEY, CDR2 SMNVEV (reference sequence). The CDR3: CASSLWARGSYNEQFF. CDR3 coding DNA: TGTGCCAGCAGTTTATGGGCCCGAGGGTCGTACAATGAGCAGTTCTTC.

The sample holds a few counts of this clone. The gene calls are TRBV19 and TRBJ2-3, with 13 positions matching TRBD2. Germline CDR1 and CDR2: LNHDA and SQIVND (reference sequence). With 1 base clipped from V and 6 bases from J, the junction kept 13 bases outside the gene matches. The CDR3 runs 19 residues. Here the CDR3 DNA reads TGTGCCAGTAGTATAGCGCCCCCCGGGACTAGCGGGACGGCGGATACGCAGTATTTT. It specifies CASSIAPPGTSGTADTQYF.

This clone has just a few counts. The gene calls are TRBV9 and TRBJ2-3; D not resolved. V was shortened by 0 bases and J by 2 bases, with 10 bases between the two germline ends. Germline V gene lookup returns CDR1 SGDLS and CDR2 YYNGEE. CDR3 length: 15 residues. The CDR3 coding sequence is TGTGCCAGCAGCGTAGATGAGATAGTCACAGATACGCAGTATTTT. Translated, it gives CASSVDEIVTDTQYF.

The chain recombines TRBV5-6 with TRBJ2-5; D is perhaps TRBD2 (6 bases). The last part of the DNA fits TRBJ2-7 better; the J call may be wrong. This CDR3 region has 16 residues. Germline loops: CDR1 SGHDT, CDR2 YYEEEE. This CDR3 reads CASSPLLAVRFYEQYF. CDR3 in DNA: TGTGCCAGCAGCCCGCTATTAGCGGTTAGGTTCTACGAGCAGTACTTC.

This clone occurred a few times. V usage is TRBV2 and J usage is TRBJ2-3; D is uncertain. CDR1 is SNHLY and CDR2 is FYNNEI in the germline V gene. V lost 5 bases, J lost 1 base, and 13 bases lay in between. The CDR3 consists of 15 residues. This CDR3 is CASSYSAPGTDTQYF. The CDR3 nucleotides read TGTGCCAGCAGTTATAGTGCGCCCGGCACAGATACGCAGTATTTT.

This clone was detected a few times. The chain uses TRBV18 and TRBJ2-5; 14 nucleotides agree with TRBD2. This CDR3 region has 21 residues. Germline CDR1 KGHSH, CDR2 LQKENI. V shed 1 base and J 2 bases; nucleotides not matched to a gene: 15. In nucleotides, the CDR3 is TGTGCCAGCTCACCACGCCGGACCGGGACTAGCGGGAGCGAATCACAAGAGACCCAGTACTTC. It encodes CASSPRRTGTSGSESQETQYF.

Many counts were recorded for this clone. V usage is TRBV6-6 and J usage is TRBJ1-1, with D unresolved. With 7 bases removed from V and 6 bases from J, the gap between germline ends came to 9 bases. The CDR3 is made up of 11 amino acids. CDR1 is MNHNY and CDR2 is SVGAGI in the germline V gene (reference sequence). The DNA for the CDR3 is TGTGCCAGCACTATGTACGCTGAAGCTTTCTTT. Amino acids: CASTMYAEAFF.

This clone was recorded at least ten times. The chain combines TRBV5-1 with TRBJ1-2; possible D gene TRBD1, 5 bases. The V end lost 2 bases, the J end lost 8 bases, and 10 bases lay between the germline ends. This CDR3 is built from 12 residues. Per the germline V gene, CDR1 is SGHRS and CDR2 is YFSETQ. The CDR3, as DNA: TGCGCCAGCAGCTTTGACAGTCGGGGCTACACCTTC. This sequence encodes CASSFDSRGYTF.

The table lists this clone with many counts. The V call is TRBV5-6, the J call TRBJ2-1; the match to TRBD1 covers 7 bases. CDR1 and CDR2 from the germline V gene are SGHDT and YYEEEE. The CDR3 is 13 residues long. The junction had 2 bases not matched to a gene; V was cut back by 3 bases and J by 5 bases. CDR3 sequence (DNA): TGTGCCAGCAGCTGGGACAGAAACAATGAGCAGTTCTTC. This gives the protein CASSWDRNNEQFF.

This clone has at least ten counts. This rearrangement joins TRBV9 to TRBJ2-3, with 9 bases lining up with TRBD2. The CDR3 totals 15 residues. V lost 2 bases and J lost 3; bases outside the gene matches: 4. Germline assignment: CDR1 SGDLS and CDR2 YYNGEE. Here the CDR3 reads CASSVSGRVTDTQYF. CDR3 nucleotide sequence: TGTGCCAGCAGCGTTAGCGGGAGAGTGACAGATACGCAGTATTTT.

This clone was recorded many times. The V call is TRBV6-5, the J call TRBJ2-1; 13 bases match TRBD2. Germline V CDR1 and CDR2: MNHEY, SVGAGI. V was clipped by 7 bases and J by 6 bases; unmatched bases: 6. The CDR3 spans 15 residues. CDR3 coding DNA: TGTGCCAGCACCATAGGACTAGCGGGAGTCAATGAGCAGTTCTTC. Its translation: CASTIGLAGVNEQFF.

V is TRBV5-4 and J is TRBJ1-1; D unclear. V gave up 0 bases and J gave up 4 bases, with 13 bases separating them. Germline V gene sequence: CDR1 SGHNT, CDR2 YYREEE (reference sequence). The CDR3 is made up of 15 amino acids. The CDR3 DNA reads TGTGCCAGCAGCTTGGCCGCACCGCCTACCACTGAAGCTTTCTTT. Its protein is CASSLAAPPTTEAFF.

This clone was counted ten times or more. The CDR3 protein is CSVARQVLSTDTQYF. The CDR3 DNA follows: TGCAGCGTTGCCCGACAGGTCCTCAGCACAGATACGCAGTATTTT. The V and J genes are TRBV29-1 and TRBJ2-3; a weak D match, TRBD1 (6 bases). Germline CDR1 and CDR2: SQVTM and ANQGSEA. The CDR3 extends over 15 amino acids. The V end lost 4 bases, the J end lost 0 bases, and 14 bases lay between the germline ends.